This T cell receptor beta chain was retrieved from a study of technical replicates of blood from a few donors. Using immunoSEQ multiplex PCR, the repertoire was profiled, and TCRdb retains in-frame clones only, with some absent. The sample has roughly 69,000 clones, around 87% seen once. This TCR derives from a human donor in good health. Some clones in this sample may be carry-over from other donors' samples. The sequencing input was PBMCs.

The CDR3 DNA reads as TGTGCCAGTAACCGGTGGGCCACTGAAGCTTTCTTT. Encoded protein: CASNRWATEAFF. V and J are TRBV7-9 and TRBJ1-1; D not certain. CDR1 is SEHNR and CDR2 is FQNEAQ in the germline V gene (reference sequence). This CDR3 has 12 residues. V shed 9 bases and J shed 4 bases, with 12 bases lying between them.